The present TCR beta chain was sequenced within a study of lymphopenia after photon versus proton radiotherapy. Study-level findings and limits: Photon-treated patients lost naive T cells and TCR diversity; proton-treated stayed stable.

TCRdb's table, derived via immunoSEQ multiplex PCR, lists solely in-frame clones and lacks some. This sample carries 30,000 to 45,000 clones, more than 75% of them seen once, and the ten largest clones take approximately 2.9%. With respect to this clone: Its antigen is unidentified.

The source of this sequence is a man between 45 and 60 years old with gastric cancer. The sequencing used peripheral blood, collected from a patient treated with photon-based radiotherapy.

CDR3 in DNA: TGTGCCAGCAGTTACTTTGGACAGGGAGACTATGGCTACACCTTC. Its protein is CASSYFGQGDYGYTF. V gene TRBV6-5 combines with J gene TRBJ1-2; TRBD1 matches at 8 bases. In germline, CDR1 is MNHEY, CDR2 SVGAGI. Germline trimming cut 1 base from V and 3 bases from J; bases unmatched to any gene: 4. The CDR3 consists of 15 residues.